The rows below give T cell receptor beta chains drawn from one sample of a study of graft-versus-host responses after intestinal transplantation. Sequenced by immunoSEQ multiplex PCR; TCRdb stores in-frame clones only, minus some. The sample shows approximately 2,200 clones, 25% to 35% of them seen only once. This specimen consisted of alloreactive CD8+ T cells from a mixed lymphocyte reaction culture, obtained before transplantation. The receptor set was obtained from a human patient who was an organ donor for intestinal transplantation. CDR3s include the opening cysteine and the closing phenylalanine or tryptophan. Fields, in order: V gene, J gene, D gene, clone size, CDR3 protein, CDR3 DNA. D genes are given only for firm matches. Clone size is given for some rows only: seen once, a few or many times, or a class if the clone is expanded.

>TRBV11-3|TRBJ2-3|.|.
CASSPRPGWDTQYF
TGTGCCAGCAGCCCCAGGCCCGGTTGGGATACGCAGTATTTT
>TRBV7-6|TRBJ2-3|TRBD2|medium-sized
CASSEMERGIFADTQYF
TGTGCCAGCAGCGAGATGGAGCGGGGGATTTTCGCAGATACGCAGTATTTT
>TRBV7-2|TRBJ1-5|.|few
CASSRRPPGLRNQPQHF
TGTGCCAGCAGCCGGCGACCCCCGGGACTGAGAAATCAGCCCCAGCATTTT
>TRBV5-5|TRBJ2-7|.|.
CASSQVTSMSYEQYF
TGCGCCAGCAGCCAAGTGACTAGTATGTCCTACGAGCAGTACTTC
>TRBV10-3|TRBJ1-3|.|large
CAISENPGSGGSNTIYF
TGTGCCATCAGTGAGAATCCGGGCTCCGGAGGATCGAACACCATATATTTT
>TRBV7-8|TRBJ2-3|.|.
CASSLVELAADTQYF
TGTGCCAGCAGCTTAGTTGAACTAGCAGCCGATACGCAGTATTTT
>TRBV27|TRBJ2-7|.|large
CASSFIAGTSSYEQYF
TGTGCCAGCAGTTTTATCGCGGGGACTTCTTCCTACGAGCAGTACTTC
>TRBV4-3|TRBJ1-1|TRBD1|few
CASSFNRGTEAFF
TGCGCCAGCAGCTTTAACAGGGGCACTGAAGCTTTCTTT
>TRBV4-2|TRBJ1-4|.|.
CASSQDPRGSLFF
TGTGCCAGCAGCCAAGATCCGAGGGGGTCACTGTTTTTT
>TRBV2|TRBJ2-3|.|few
CASADSSTDTQYF
TGTGCCAGCGCAGATTCTAGCACAGATACGCAGTATTTT
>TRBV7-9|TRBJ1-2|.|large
CASSLRSGQLLYGYTF
TGTGCCAGCAGCCTCCGTAGTGGTCAACTCCTTTATGGCTACACCTTC
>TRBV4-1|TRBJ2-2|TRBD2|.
CASSQYSGGAIGELFF
TGCGCCAGCAGCCAGTATAGCGGGGGGGCGATCGGGGAGCTGTTTTTT
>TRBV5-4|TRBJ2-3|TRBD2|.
CASSLGTSGGDTQYF
TGTGCCAGCAGCTTGGGGACTAGCGGGGGAGATACGCAGTATTTT
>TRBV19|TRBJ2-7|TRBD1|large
CASSIGQGHSEQYF
TGTGCCAGTAGTATAGGACAGGGACACAGCGAGCAGTACTTC
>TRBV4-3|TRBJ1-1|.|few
CASSQGGGPNTEAFF
TGCGCCAGCAGCCAAGGTGGGGGCCCTAACACTGAAGCTTTCTTT
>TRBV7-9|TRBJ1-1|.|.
CASSLSIGAVTEAFF
TGTGCCAGCAGCTTGAGTATAGGGGCCGTCACTGAAGCTTTCTTT
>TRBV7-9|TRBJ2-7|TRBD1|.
CASSTQGASGYEQYF
TGTGCCAGCAGCACACAGGGGGCGTCTGGATACGAGCAGTACTTC
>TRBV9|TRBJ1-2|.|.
CASSPPQGGYGYTF
TGTGCCAGCAGCCCCCCACAGGGTGGCTATGGCTACACCTTC
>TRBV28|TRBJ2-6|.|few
CASSPTYLTQSRANVLTF
TGTGCCAGCAGTCCCACGTACTTGACACAAAGTCGGGCCAACGTCCTGACTTTC
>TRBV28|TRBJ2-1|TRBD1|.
CASSCDRGVILGNEQFF
TGTGCCAGCAGTTGCGACAGGGGGGTTATTTTGGGCAATGAGCAGTTCTTC
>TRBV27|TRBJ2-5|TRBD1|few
CASSYSFRGLLGETQYF
TGTGCCAGCAGCTATTCCTTCAGGGGGCTATTAGGAGAGACCCAGTACTTC
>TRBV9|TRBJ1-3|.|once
CASSPSLDGTFSGNTIYF
TGTGCCAGCAGCCCCTCATTAGACGGGACATTCTCTGGAAACACCATATATTTT
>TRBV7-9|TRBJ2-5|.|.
CASSLGGAEETQYF
TGTGCCAGCAGCTTAGGTGGGGCTGAGGAGACCCAGTACTTC
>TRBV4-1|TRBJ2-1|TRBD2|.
CASSQDRAGDLNEQFF
TGCGCCAGCAGCCAAGATCGGGCGGGGGATTTGAATGAGCAGTTCTTC
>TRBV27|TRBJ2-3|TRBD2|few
CASSLLLAGGPDTQYF
TGTGCCAGCAGTTTATTGCTAGCGGGGGGCCCAGATACGCAGTATTTT
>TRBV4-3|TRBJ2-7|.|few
CASSQDRGGYHEQYF
TGCGCCAGCAGCCAAGATCGAGGCGGTTACCACGAGCAGTACTTC
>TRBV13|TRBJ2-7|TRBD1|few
CASSSGTGVYEQYF
TGTGCCAGCAGCTCCGGGACAGGGGTCTACGAGCAGTACTTC
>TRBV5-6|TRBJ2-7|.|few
CASSPDNSYEQYF
TGTGCCAGCAGTCCAGACAACTCCTACGAGCAGTACTTC
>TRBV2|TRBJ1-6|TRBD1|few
CASRAGTGFSPLHF
TGTGCCAGCAGGGCCGGGACAGGGTTTTCACCCCTCCACTTT
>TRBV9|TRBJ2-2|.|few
CASSVNRVGNTGELFF
TGTGCCAGCAGCGTTAACAGGGTCGGAAACACCGGGGAGCTGTTTTTT
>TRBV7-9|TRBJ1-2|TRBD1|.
CASSLVGQGASGYTF
TGTGCCAGCAGCTTAGTCGGACAGGGGGCGAGTGGCTACACCTTC
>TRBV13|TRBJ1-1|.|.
CASSFPVNTEAFF
TGTGCCAGCAGCTTCCCAGTGAACACTGAAGCTTTCTTT
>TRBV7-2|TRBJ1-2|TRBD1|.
CASSSQGAFYGYTF
TGTGCCAGCAGCTCCCAGGGGGCGTTTTATGGCTACACCTTC
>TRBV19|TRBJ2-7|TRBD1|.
CASTATGSTYEQYF
TGTGCCAGTACTGCGACAGGGAGCACCTACGAGCAGTACTTC
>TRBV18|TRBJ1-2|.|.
CASSPSQGNGYTF
TGTGCCAGCTCACCATCACAGGGAAATGGCTACACCTTC
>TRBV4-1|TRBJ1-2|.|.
CASSQDTRGHGYTF
TGCGCCAGCAGCCAAGATACCAGGGGACATGGCTACACCTTC
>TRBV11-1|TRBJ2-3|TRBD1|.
CASSPPRDRLSTDTQYF
TGTGCCAGCAGCCCCCCAAGGGACAGACTAAGCACAGATACGCAGTATTTT
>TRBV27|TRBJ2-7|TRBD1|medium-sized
CASSYGTGGYEQYF
TGTGCCAGCAGCTACGGGACAGGGGGCTACGAGCAGTACTTC
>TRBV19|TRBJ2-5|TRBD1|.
CASSPQGAIQTQYF
TGTGCCAGTAGTCCACAGGGGGCGATCCAGACCCAGTACTTC
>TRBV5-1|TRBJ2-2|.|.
CASSLAVPGLIQGGELFF
TGCGCCAGCAGCTTGGCCGTTCCAGGGTTAATCCAAGGCGGGGAGCTGTTTTTT
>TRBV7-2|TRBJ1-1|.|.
CASSPRLGGTEAFF
TGTGCCAGCAGCCCCAGACTAGGCGGCACTGAAGCTTTCTTT
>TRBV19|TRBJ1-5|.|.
CASSAARTSNQPQHF
TGTGCCAGTAGTGCCGCCAGAACTAGCAATCAGCCCCAGCATTTT
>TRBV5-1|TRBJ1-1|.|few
CASSLSQVNTEAFF
TGCGCCAGCAGCTTGTCCCAGGTTAACACTGAAGCTTTCTTT
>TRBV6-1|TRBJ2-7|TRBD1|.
CASSVGTGTTYEQYF
TGTGCCAGCAGTGTTGGGACAGGGACCACCTACGAGCAGTACTTC
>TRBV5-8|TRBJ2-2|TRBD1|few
CASSPQGPGELFF
TGTGCCAGCAGCCCACAGGGGCCCGGGGAGCTGTTTTTT
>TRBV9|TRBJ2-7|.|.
CASSVAGAGGYEQYF
TGTGCCAGCAGCGTAGCGGGGGCAGGGGGATACGAGCAGTACTTC
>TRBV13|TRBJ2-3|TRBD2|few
CASTPLAGGSDTQYF
TGTGCCAGCACCCCACTAGCGGGGGGTTCAGATACGCAGTATTTT
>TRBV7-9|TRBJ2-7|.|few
CASSFLTGSYEQYF
TGTGCCAGCAGCTTTCTCACAGGATCCTACGAGCAGTACTTC
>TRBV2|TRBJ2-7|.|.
CASRGATGVWFWVRWEISYEQYF
TGTGCCAGCCGTGGCGCTACAGGCGTATGGTTTTGGGTTCGGTGGGAAATATCCTACGAGCAGTACTTC
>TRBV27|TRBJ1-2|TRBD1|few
CASSPTGGVYGYTF
TGTGCCAGCAGTCCGACAGGGGGGGTCTATGGCTACACCTTC
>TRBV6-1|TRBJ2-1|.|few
CASSEAAGGVTNEQFF
TGTGCCAGCAGTGAAGCAGCGGGTGGCGTTACAAATGAGCAGTTCTTC